These 21 T cell receptor beta chains were sequenced from one sample in a study of cytomegalovirus exposure and HLA in healthy donors. PCR was performed using 60 Vbeta and 13 Jbeta primers. This table comes from immunoSEQ multiplex PCR, and its TCRdb copy is limited to in-frame clones, with some not included. Of 310,000 or so clones listed, approximately 90% are singletons. Specimen: PBMCs. Source of these receptors: a woman under 30 in good health and CMV-seronegative.

The V gene is TRBV2, the J gene TRBJ2-2; 11 bases align to TRBD2. Germline CDR1 is SNHLY and CDR2 is FYNNEI. CDR3 length equals 16 residues. The junction had 13 bases not matched to a gene; V was cut back by 6 bases and J by 10 bases. As DNA, the CDR3 is TGTGCCAGCAGGACTAGCGGGGTGATTTTTGTGGAGGAGCTGTTTTTT. Residues: CASRTSGVIFVEELFF.

A few counts support this clone. This chain links TRBV7-9 with TRBJ1-1, with 7 bases aligning to TRBD1. There are 17 residues in the CDR3. The germline gives CDR1 SEHNR, CDR2 FQNEAQ (reference sequence). V shed 1 base and J 9 bases; nucleotides not matched to a gene: 17. Here the CDR3 reads CASSLDIVVGTVEKAFF. CDR3 coding DNA: TGTGCCAGCAGCTTAGACATCGTCGTAGGGACAGTTGAGAAAGCTTTCTTT.

This chain connects TRBV6-1 to TRBJ1-1; D is undetermined. Germline assignment: CDR1 MNHNS and CDR2 SASEGT. This CDR3 has 18 residues. V lost 4 bases to trimming and J lost 0 bases, with 21 bases between them. The CDR3 DNA follows: TGTGCCAGCAGTGCGAGGAACGGTAAACGAGGAATGAACACTGAAGCTTTCTTT. Translated, it gives CASSARNGKRGMNTEAFF.

V gene TRBV30 combines with J gene TRBJ2-2; maybe TRBD1 (6 bases). Per germline, CDR1 GTSNPN and CDR2 SVGIG (reference sequence). The V and J ends lost 5 bases and 6 bases respectively, with 19 bases between them. This CDR3 is 15 amino acids long. The CDR3 here is CAWSQGRGWAGELFF. The CDR3 DNA reads as TGTGCCTGGTCACAGGGCCGGGGTTGGGCCGGGGAGCTGTTTTTT.

The chain recombines TRBV27 with TRBJ2-5, with 9 bases fitting TRBD2. CDR1 is MNHEY, CDR2 SMNVEV, per germline (reference sequence). The CDR3 has 17 amino acids. The J segment lost 2 bases and the V segment lost 0 bases, leaving 7 bases of the junction unmatched. The CDR3 region has the DNA TGTGCCAGCAGTTTATCCGGGGGACTAGCATTACAAGAGACCCAGTACTTC. Protein sequence: CASSLSGGLALQETQYF.

The chain has TRBV7-3 and TRBJ2-3; 15 nucleotides align to TRBD2. V dropped 4 bases and J dropped 1; count of bases not matched to a gene: 6. This CDR3 has 18 amino acids. Germline-derived CDR1 and CDR2 are SGHTA and FQGTGA. CDR3 nucleotide sequence: TGTGCCAGCAGCTCGGGACTAGCGGGGGGTATTGGCACAGATACGCAGTATTTT. This translates into CASSSGLAGGIGTDTQYF. The full variable domain, its missing parts supplied by reference TRBV7-3 and TRBJ2-3, is GAGVSQTPSNKVTEKGKYVELRCDPISGHTALYWYRQSLGQGPEFLIYFQGTGAADDSGLPNDRFFAVRPEGSVSTLKIQRTERGDSAVYLCASSSGLAGGIGTDTQYFGPGTRLTVL.

V is TRBV19 and J is TRBJ1-6, with 9 bases aligning to TRBD1. The CDR3 has 16 amino acids. Germline V gene data show CDR1 as LNHDA and CDR2 as SQIVND (reference sequence). Trimming removed 0 bases from V and 11 bases from J; junction bases left unmatched: 8. The CDR3 spells CASSIEQGARRTPLHF. Here the CDR3 DNA reads TGTGCCAGTAGTATAGAACAGGGGGCAAGGAGGACACCCCTCCACTTT.

The chain couples TRBV6-5 to TRBJ1-1; D is perhaps TRBD1 (5 bases). V shed 0 bases and J shed 7 bases, with 12 bases lying between them. The CDR3 has 14 residues. Germline lookup yields CDR1 MNHEY and CDR2 SVGAGI. The CDR3 is CASSYSNQGGEAFF. CDR3 nucleotide sequence: TGTGCCAGCAGTTACTCGAACCAGGGAGGTGAAGCTTTCTTT.

The chain combines TRBV12-5 with TRBJ1-1; D uncertain. The CDR3 is 15 amino acids. CDR1 LGHNT and CDR2 FRNRAP come from the germline V gene. The V end lost 5 bases, the J end lost 1 base, and 14 bases lay between the germline ends. The CDR3 region is CASGMWREGNTEAFF. For the CDR3, the DNA is TGTGCTAGTGGTATGTGGCGGGAAGGGAACACTGAAGCTTTCTTT.

The CDR3 DNA reads TGTGCCAGCAGTAATTCTATGCGACAGGTCCAAGAGACCCAGTACTTC. Translating it yields CASSNSMRQVQETQYF. The gene calls are TRBV25-1 and TRBJ2-5; maybe TRBD1 (6 bases). CDR3 size: 16 residues. Trimming cost V 5 bases and J 1 base, with 17 bases left between them. CDR1 is MGHDK and CDR2 is SYGVNS in the germline V gene.

The J gene is TRBJ2-7, the V gene TRBV7-2, with a tentative D call TRBD1 (7 bases). Trimming took off 0 bases at V and 2 bases at J, with 11 bases between the two ends. The CDR3 sequence is 15 residues long. Germline assignment: CDR1 SGHTA and CDR2 FQGNSA. CDR3 DNA sequence: TGTGCCAGCAGCTTAGCTGCGGGGACAGCCTACGAGCAGTACTTC. It yields the protein CASSLAAGTAYEQYF. The full variable domain, in which reference TRBV7-2 and TRBJ2-7 provide the parts outside the CDR3, is GAGVSQSPSNKVTEKGKDVELRCDPISGHTALYWYRQSLGQGLEFLIYFQGNSAPDKSGLPSDRFSAERTGGSVSTLTIQRTQQEDSAVYLCASSLAAGTAYEQYFGPGTRLTVT.

The chain combines TRBV11-3 with TRBJ2-7; tentative D call: TRBD1 (6 bases). CDR1 and CDR2 from the germline V gene are SGHNT and YENEEA. Deletions cut 5 bases from V and 6 bases from J, with 26 bases between. The CDR3 is 17 amino acids. CDR3: CASSPSQQGPPFCEQYF. CDR3 DNA: TGTGCCAGCAGCCCCAGCCAACAGGGTCCGCCTTTTTGCGAGCAGTACTTC.

This clone came up once. At one boundary the junction diverges from the germline segment, which might be a read error. The chain uses TRBV6-5 and TRBJ1-3; 10 nucleotides line up with TRBD1. This CDR3 comprises 14 residues. From germline, CDR1 is MNHEY and CDR2 SVGAGI. CDR3 DNA sequence: TGTGCCAGCCAGGGGACAGGGGCTGGAAACACCGTATATTTT. This gives the protein CASQGTGAGNTVYF.

V and J are TRBV9 and TRBJ2-2; D gene uncertain. V lost 4 bases to trimming and J lost 6 bases, with 7 bases between them. CDR1 and CDR2 (germline): SGDLS, YYNGEE. There are 12 residues in the CDR3. This CDR3 reads CASSPGSGELFF. CDR3 DNA sequence: TGTGCCAGCAGCCCCGGGTCCGGGGAGCTGTTTTTT.

The V call is TRBV14, the J call TRBJ1-1; 7 bases are a match to TRBD1. V lost 4 bases, J lost 5 bases, and 4 bases stayed unmatched. CDR3 length: 13 amino acids. Per the germline V gene, CDR1 is SGHDN and CDR2 is FVKESK. The CDR3 here is CASSRSGGTEAFF. As DNA, the CDR3 is TGTGCCAGCAGCCGGTCAGGGGGAACTGAAGCTTTCTTT.

This clone showed up just a few times. The V gene is TRBV9, the J gene TRBJ1-6; 7 positions agree with TRBD1. V dropped 3 bases and J dropped 3; count of bases not matched to a gene: 15. Germline V lookup: CDR1 SGDLS, CDR2 YYNGEE. The CDR3 consists of 19 residues. The CDR3 nucleotides read TGTGCCAGCAGCGATTGGGGTTCAGGGACAGCGAGCTATAATTCACCCCTCCACTTT. This translates into CASSDWGSGTASYNSPLHF.

This chain uses TRBV5-1 with TRBJ2-5; a weak D match, TRBD2 (7 bases). This CDR3 region has 14 residues. Trimming took off 7 bases at V and 1 base at J, with 14 bases between the two ends. Germline loops: CDR1 SGHRS, CDR2 YFSETQ. CDR3 in DNA: TGCGCCAGCGAGAGGGGGGGGGTCCAAGAGACCCAGTACTTC. Its protein is CASERGGVQETQYF.

In DNA, the CDR3 is TGTGCCAGCAGTCGAAGCCGGGACAGGGGGCAGTACTTC. It specifies CASSRSRDRGQYF. J is TRBJ2-7 and V is TRBV6-1; 10 nucleotides match TRBD1. The junction had 7 bases not matched to a gene; V was cut back by 5 bases and J by 9 bases. The CDR3 has 13 amino acids. The germline CDR1 and CDR2 sequences are MNHNS and SASEGT.

The chain recombines TRBV5-1 with TRBJ2-7; 12 bases are a match to TRBD1. The CDR3 is made up of 16 amino acids. V shed 4 bases, J shed 6 bases, and the junction held 11 bases outside the gene matches. Germline CDR1 and CDR2: SGHRS and YFSETQ. The CDR3 reads CASSITGTGGAGEQYF. The DNA of the CDR3 is TGCGCCAGCAGCATTACCGGGACAGGGGGCGCGGGCGAGCAGTACTTC.

This rearrangement joins TRBV25-1 to TRBJ2-7; D is unresolved. Trimming removed 1 base at V and 4 bases at J, with 14 bases between. Germline V CDR1 and CDR2: MGHDK, SYGVNS. This CDR3 contains 15 residues. The CDR3 sequence is CASSELASDGYEQYF. As DNA, the CDR3 is TGTGCCAGCAGTGAATTAGCCTCCGACGGATACGAGCAGTACTTC.

The chain recombines TRBV30 with TRBJ1-1; the match to TRBD1 covers 8 bases. Unmatched junction bases numbered 9, after V lost 4 bases and J lost 8 bases. Germline V gives CDR1 GTSNPN, CDR2 SVGIG (reference sequence). The length of the CDR3 is 13 residues. This CDR3 is CAWISFTGGEAFF. DNA for the CDR3: TGTGCCTGGATATCCTTTACAGGGGGAGAAGCTTTCTTT.